Listed here is a single T cell receptor (beta chain). CDR1 and CDR2 from the germline V gene are MNHNS and SASEGT. Between the trimmed V and J ends, which lost 3 bases and 3 bases, there was a span of 3 bases. CDR3 length: 12 amino acids. Measured with immunoSEQ multiplex PCR; TCRdb has only the in-frame clones, and not every one. The sample comprises about 68,000 clones, just under 95% of which are singletons, and around 4.5% rests with the top ten. The sample consisted of PBMCs. V gene TRBV6-1 combines with J gene TRBJ2-1, with unresolved D. The clonotype comes from a man aged 35 to 55 with rheumatoid arthritis. CDR3 in DNA: TGTGCCAGCAGTGACAGCTACAATGAGCAGTTCTTC. Its protein is CASSDSYNEQFF.